The TCR beta chain under discussion was sequenced for a study of cytomegalovirus exposure and HLA in healthy donors. Study-wide results and caveats: By HLA locus, TCR association rates varied in a later analysis, with DRB1 showing the most and HLA-C the fewest. Researchers reported in a later analysis that a missense DCLRE1C variant was tied to TCR beta V- and J-gene trimming.

Turning to this clone: Its antigen is not identified.

The PCR was carried out with 60 Vbeta primers and 13 Jbeta primers. TCRdb keeps only in-frame clones here, not all; method: immunoSEQ multiplex PCR. The table lists about 120,000 clones. Germline lookup yields CDR1 MRHNA and CDR2 SNTAGT. V gave up 2 bases and J gave up 6 bases, with 11 bases separating them. The CDR3 length is 14 residues. The origin of this receptor is a woman in her thirties or forties in good health and CMV-seropositive. The J gene is TRBJ2-1, the V gene TRBV6-4; D unclear. Source material: PBMCs. The CDR3 DNA sequence: TGTGCCAGCAGTGACATAGAAGGCGGCAATGAGCAGTTCTTC. It yields the protein CASSDIEGGNEQFF.